Each of the 17 T cell receptor beta chains below was sequenced from the same sample in a study of blood T cell repertoires in COVID-19. The protocol was immunoSEQ multiplex PCR, while the TCRdb copy is restricted to in-frame clones and leaves out a portion. The data contain around 200,000 clones, 83% of them seen just once; the ten biggest clones take up around 2.3%. Sequencing used peripheral blood. Every receptor here comes from a woman between 40 and 50 years old with active or convalescent COVID-19.

The genes are TRBV9 and TRBJ1-3; D is perhaps TRBD1 (6 bases). Germline V CDR1 and CDR2: SGDLS, YYNGEE. Trimming shortened V by 2 bases and J by 0 bases, and 15 bases separated the two germline ends. The CDR3 consists of 17 residues. CDR3 bases: TGTGCCAGCAGCGTTGGGGGACATATATCCTCTGGAAACACCATATATTTT. As protein: CASSVGGHISSGNTIYF. Full variable domain (missing parts from reference TRBV9 and TRBJ1-3): DSGVTQTPKHLITATGQRVTLRCSPRSGDLSVYWYQQSLDQGLQFLIQYYNGEERAKGNILERFSAQQFPDLHSELNLSSLELGDSALYFCASSVGGHISSGNTIYFGEGSWLTVV.

The V call is TRBV19, the J call TRBJ1-5, with a tentative D call TRBD1 (5 bases). CDR1 and CDR2 (germline): LNHDA, SQIVND (reference sequence). V was cut by 5 bases and J by 2 bases, with 7 bases left in between. This CDR3 has 13 amino acids. The CDR3 here is CASSGRGNQPQHF. CDR3 in DNA: TGTGCCAGTAGTGGCAGGGGCAATCAGCCCCAGCATTTT. The complete variable domain, with remaining parts taken from reference TRBV19 and TRBJ1-5, reads DGGITQSPKYLFRKEGQNVTLSCEQNLNHDAMYWYRQDPGQGLRLIYYSQIVNDFQKGDIAEGYSVSREKKESFPLTVTSAQKNPTAFYLCASSGRGNQPQHFGDGTRLSIL.

The DNA for the CDR3 is TGTGCCTGGAGTGACGGGATGCCGGGACAGATGAACACTGAAGCTTTCTTT. Encoded protein: CAWSDGMPGQMNTEAFF. The chain joins TRBV30 to TRBJ1-1; the match to TRBD1 covers 7 bases. CDR3 length equals 17 residues. The germline V gene has CDR1 GTSNPN and CDR2 SVGIG (reference sequence). V dropped 1 base and J dropped 0; count of bases not matched to a gene: 11.

This clone occurred once. The genes are TRBV11-2 and TRBJ1-1; TRBD1 matches at 7 bases. V lost 5 bases to trimming and J lost 7 bases; unmatched junction nucleotides: 4. Germline CDR1 and CDR2: SGHAT and FQNNGV. This CDR3 comprises 12 residues. The DNA for the CDR3 is TGTGCCAGCAGCAAAGGGGGCATTGAAGCTTTCTTT. Amino acid sequence: CASSKGGIEAFF. The whole variable domain, filled in from reference TRBV11-2 and TRBJ1-1, reads EAGVAQSPRYKIIEKRQSVAFWCNPISGHATLYWYQQILGQGPKLLIQFQNNGVVDDSQLPKDRFSAERLKGVDSTLKIQPAKLEDSAVYLCASSKGGIEAFFGQGTRLTVV.

J is TRBJ2-7 and V is TRBV27; D is perhaps TRBD2 (6 bases). Germline V gene lookup returns CDR1 MNHEY and CDR2 SMNVEV (reference sequence). The length of the CDR3 is 15 residues. Trimming removed 8 bases from V and 7 bases from J, with 24 bases in between. The DNA of the CDR3 is TGTGCCAGCGGCTCGACTAGTTCCTCTGGGTTGGAGCAGTACTTC. It is translated as CASGSTSSSGLEQYF.

V and J are TRBV6-5 and TRBJ2-7, with 10 bases aligning to TRBD2. This CDR3 has 15 amino acids. Germline loops: CDR1 MNHEY, CDR2 SVGAGI. The V segment lost 3 bases and the J segment 2 bases; nucleotides outside the gene matches: 4. Here the CDR3 DNA reads TGTGCCAGCAGTTATTCTAGCGGGAGTGCCTACGAGCAGTACTTC. Translated, it gives CASSYSSGSAYEQYF.

The V call is TRBV5-4, the J call TRBJ2-1, with D possibly matching TRBD2 (6 bases). Germline V gene sequence: CDR1 SGHNT, CDR2 YYREEE (reference sequence). The CDR3 spans 14 residues. V lost 0 bases and J lost 5, with 9 bases in between. The CDR3 DNA follows: TGTGCCAGCAGCTTGGTGACTAGAAACAATGAGCAGTTCTTC. It is translated as CASSLVTRNNEQFF.

This sequence joins TRBV29-1 and TRBJ1-2, with 9 bases matching TRBD1. After removal of 7 bases from V and 6 bases from J, the junction contained 6 bases not matched to a gene. CDR3 size: 12 residues. The V gene's germline CDR1 is SQVTM and CDR2 ANQGSEA. The CDR3 region is CSAPGQGDGYTF. For the CDR3, the DNA is TGCAGCGCCCCGGGACAGGGCGATGGCTACACCTTC.

V is TRBV12-3 or TRBV12-4 and J is TRBJ1-2, with TRBD1 matching 8 bases. V dropped 4 bases and J dropped 8; count of bases not matched to a gene: 6. The CDR3 length is 13 residues. This chain's CDR3 is CASSSQGALGYTF. The CDR3 DNA sequence: TGTGCCAGCAGTTCGCAGGGGGCGCTAGGCTACACCTTC.

This chain uses TRBV9 with TRBJ1-2; TRBD1 aligns across 8 bases. Germline CDR1 and CDR2: SGDLS and YYNGEE. The CDR3 contains 15 residues. V was clipped by 4 bases and J by 4 bases; unmatched bases: 9. The CDR3 DNA reads TGTGCCAGCAGCCCCCGTACAGGGGGGGGCTATGGCTACACCTTC. Its translation is CASSPRTGGGYGYTF.

The CDR3 reads CASSLIGLAGEKDEQFF. The DNA for the CDR3 is TGTGCCAGCAGCTTAATCGGTCTAGCGGGAGAAAAGGATGAGCAGTTCTTC. V gene TRBV7-2 combines with J gene TRBJ2-1, with 10 positions matching TRBD2. This CDR3 spans 17 amino acids. The germline V gene encodes CDR1 SGHTA and CDR2 FQGNSA. Trimming removed 2 bases from V and 8 bases from J; junction bases left unmatched: 12. The full variable domain, in which reference TRBV7-2 and TRBJ2-1 provide the parts outside the CDR3, is GAGVSQSPSNKVTEKGKDVELRCDPISGHTALYWYRQSLGQGLEFLIYFQGNSAPDKSGLPSDRFSAERTGGSVSTLTIQRTQQEDSAVYLCASSLIGLAGEKDEQFFGPGTRLTVL.

In its sample, this clone was seen a few times. V is TRBV29-1 and J is TRBJ1-1, with a tentative D call TRBD1 (5 bases). This CDR3 has 12 amino acids. The V gene's germline CDR1 is SQVTM and CDR2 ANQGSEA. Between the trimmed V and J ends, which lost 3 bases and 4 bases, there was a span of 9 bases. DNA of the CDR3: TGCAGCGTTGAGGGGCTTGGCACTGAAGCTTTCTTT. Translation gives CSVEGLGTEAFF.

CDR3 DNA sequence: TGTGCCAGCAGCTTAACGAGTTCCCGCCTCGGTGGCTACACCTTC. It codes for CASSLTSSRLGGYTF. J is TRBJ1-2 and V is TRBV13; D not certain. The CDR3 totals 15 residues. The germline V gene encodes CDR1 PRHDT and CDR2 FYEKMQ (reference sequence). Trimming took off 2 bases at V and 7 bases at J, with 17 bases between the two ends.

This clone has just one count. This rearrangement joins TRBV4-2 to TRBJ2-3, with 9 positions matching TRBD2. Trimming at V came to 2 bases and at J to 0 bases, leaving 6 bases not matched to a gene. Germline lookup yields CDR1 LGHNA and CDR2 YNFKEQ. The CDR3 loop spans 17 amino acids. The CDR3, as DNA: TGTGCCAGCAGCCAACGGTCGACTAGCGGTAGCACAGATACGCAGTATTTT. Translation gives CASSQRSTSGSTDTQYF.

The chain uses TRBV7-9 and TRBJ1-3, with TRBD1 matching over 8 bases. Germline V gene sequence: CDR1 SEHNR, CDR2 FQNEAQ (reference sequence). This CDR3 has 14 residues. V lost 5 bases, J lost 3 bases, and 3 bases stayed unmatched. This chain's CDR3 is CASSPTGDGNTIYF. CDR3 sequence (DNA): TGTGCCAGCAGCCCGACAGGGGATGGAAACACCATATATTTT.

The V call is TRBV7-2, the J call TRBJ1-4, with 7 bases aligning to TRBD1. With 4 bases clipped from V and 2 bases from J, the junction kept 1 base outside the gene matches. Germline CDR1 is SGHTA and CDR2 is FQGNSA. This CDR3 is built from 14 residues. Written as DNA, the CDR3 is TGTGCCAGCAGCTCACAGGGGACTAATGAAAAACTGTTTTTT. As protein: CASSSQGTNEKLFF.

The CDR3 protein is CASSPGSYNSPLHF. DNA for the CDR3: TGTGCCAGCAGCCCCGGGTCTTATAATTCACCCCTCCACTTT. The chain uses TRBV3-1 (or the pseudogene TRBV3-2) and TRBJ1-6; D unresolved. Germline loops: CDR1 LGHDT, CDR2 YNNKEL (reference sequence). Trimming shortened V by 4 bases and J by 4 bases, and 8 bases separated the two germline ends. CDR3 length equals 14 residues.